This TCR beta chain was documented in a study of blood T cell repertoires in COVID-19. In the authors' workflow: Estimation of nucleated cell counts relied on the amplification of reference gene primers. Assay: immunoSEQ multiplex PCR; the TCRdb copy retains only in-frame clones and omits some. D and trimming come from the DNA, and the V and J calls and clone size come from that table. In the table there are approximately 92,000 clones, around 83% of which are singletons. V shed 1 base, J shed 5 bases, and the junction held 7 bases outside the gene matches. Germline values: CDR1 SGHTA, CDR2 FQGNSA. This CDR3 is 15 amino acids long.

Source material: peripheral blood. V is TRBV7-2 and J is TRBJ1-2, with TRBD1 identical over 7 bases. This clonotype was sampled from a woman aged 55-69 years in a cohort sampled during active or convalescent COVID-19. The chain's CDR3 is CASSLDKGAGYGYTF. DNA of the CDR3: TGTGCCAGCAGCTTAGATAAGGGGGCGGGATATGGCTACACCTTC. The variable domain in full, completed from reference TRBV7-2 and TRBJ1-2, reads GAGVSQSPSNKVTEKGKDVELRCDPISGHTALYWYRQSLGQGLEFLIYFQGNSAPDKSGLPSDRFSAERTGGSVSTLTIQRTQQEDSAVYLCASSLDKGAGYGYTFGSGTRLTVV.